These 22 T cell receptor beta chains were sequenced from one sample in a study of cytomegalovirus exposure and HLA in healthy donors. PCR primers comprised 60 Vbeta and 13 Jbeta primers. Only in-frame clones appear in the TCRdb table, and some are missing; sequencing was by immunoSEQ multiplex PCR. The sample records 110,000 or so clones, 82% being singletons. Sample: PBMCs. These receptors were obtained from a woman aged 18-29 years in good health and CMV-seronegative.

The DNA for the CDR3 is TGTGCCAGCAGCACAGGTAGCCGACTAGCGGGGCCCCTTTACAATGAGCAGTTCTTC. Translating it yields CASSTGSRLAGPLYNEQFF. The gene calls are TRBV13 and TRBJ2-1; 11 bases agree with TRBD2. V trimming: 5 bases; J trimming: 4 bases; junction bases outside the gene matches: 16. Per germline, CDR1 PRHDT and CDR2 FYEKMQ (reference sequence). CDR3 size: 19 residues.

The J gene is TRBJ2-1, the V gene TRBV6-4, with D maybe TRBD2 (6 bases). The V gene's germline CDR1 is MRHNA and CDR2 SNTAGT. V lost 9 bases, J lost 5 bases, and 20 bases lay in between. The CDR3 runs 15 residues. The CDR3 DNA reads as TGTGCCAGAACAGAGGGACTGGCGTTGGACAATGAGCAGTTCTTC. Encoded protein: CARTEGLALDNEQFF.

The chain combines TRBV2 with TRBJ1-5; no definite D call. The CDR3 totals 13 residues. Trimming removed 9 bases from V and 0 bases from J, with 9 bases in between. Per germline, CDR1 SNHLY and CDR2 FYNNEI. The CDR3 DNA is TGTGCCAGACTCATTAATAGCAATCAGCCCCAGCATTTT. Its protein is CARLINSNQPQHF.

The chain joins TRBV7-8 to TRBJ2-2, with TRBD1 matching over 7 bases. The ends lost 4 bases at V and 5 bases at J; junction bases unmatched: 7. This CDR3 contains 15 residues. Germline V lookup: CDR1 SGHVS, CDR2 FQNEAQ. DNA of the CDR3: TGTGCCAGCAGCTACGACAGGGTAAAGACCGGGGAGCTGTTTTTT. This encodes CASSYDRVKTGELFF.

This rearrangement joins TRBV28 to TRBJ2-7, with D maybe TRBD1 (5 bases). V lost 6 bases to trimming and J lost 3 bases, with 21 bases between them. This CDR3 is 16 amino acids long. Germline V gene lookup returns CDR1 MDHEN and CDR2 SYDVKM. The CDR3 sequence is CASSQGSALRYYEQYF. In DNA form, the CDR3 reads TGTGCCAGCAGCCAGGGTTCGGCACTTAGATACTACGAGCAGTACTTC.

This chain connects TRBV7-9 to TRBJ1-1; perhaps TRBD1 as D (5 bases). This CDR3 spans 15 amino acids. V was clipped by 1 base and J by 1 base, with 10 bases between them. CDR1 and CDR2 from the germline V gene are SEHNR and FQNEAQ (reference sequence). CDR3 sequence reads: CASSLGGPANTEAFF. The CDR3 DNA sequence: TGTGCCAGCAGCTTAGGGGGCCCGGCGAACACTGAAGCTTTCTTT.

The chain couples TRBV5-4 to TRBJ2-1, with D possibly matching TRBD2 (5 bases). The CDR3 has 16 amino acids. V dropped 5 bases and J dropped 2 bases, with 17 bases sitting between them. Germline CDR1 reads SGHNT; CDR2 reads YYREEE (reference sequence). The CDR3 region is CASSSGLNGAYNEQFF. CDR3 coding DNA: TGTGCCAGCAGTTCGGGCCTAAACGGGGCCTACAATGAGCAGTTCTTC.

This rearrangement joins TRBV25-1 to TRBJ2-1; 7 bases agree with TRBD1. The CDR3 totals 15 residues. V lost 2 bases and J lost 4; bases outside the gene matches: 5. Germline values: CDR1 MGHDK, CDR2 SYGVNS. The CDR3 DNA reads TGTGCCAGCAGTGAAGAGACAGGGTTGTACAATGAGCAGTTCTTC. It is translated as CASSEETGLYNEQFF.

This chain links TRBV28 with TRBJ1-1, with D uncertain. Germline CDR1 is MDHEN and CDR2 is SYDVKM. The CDR3 has 11 residues. Between the trimmed V and J ends, which lost 7 bases and 3 bases, there was a span of 6 bases. The CDR3 reads CASILDTEAFF. The CDR3 nucleotides read TGTGCCAGCATCCTAGACACTGAAGCTTTCTTT. The full variable domain, with the rest looked up from reference TRBV28 and TRBJ1-1, is DVKVTQSSRYLVKRTGEKVFLECVQDMDHENMFWYRQDPGLGLRLIYFSYDVKMKEKGDIPEGYSVSREKKERFSLILESASTNQTSMYLCASILDTEAFFGQGTRLTVV.

The chain couples TRBV19 to TRBJ2-1; weak D call: TRBD2 (6 bases). CDR3 length equals 16 residues. CDR1 and CDR2 (germline): LNHDA, SQIVND (reference sequence). V was shortened by 5 bases and J by 7 bases, with 21 bases between the two germline ends. This CDR3 is CASSLAGTSGRNEQFF. DNA for the CDR3: TGTGCCAGTAGTCTCGCCGGGACTTCGGGTAGAAATGAGCAGTTCTTC.

The chain couples TRBV27 to TRBJ1-5; a weak D match, TRBD1 (6 bases). V shed 6 bases and J shed 4 bases, with 10 bases lying between them. Germline V gives CDR1 MNHEY, CDR2 SMNVEV (reference sequence). This CDR3 is built from 13 residues. This CDR3 reads CASSLDRNQPQHF. DNA of the CDR3: TGTGCCAGCAGCCTGGACAGAAATCAGCCCCAGCATTTT.

This chain connects TRBV6-4 to TRBJ2-7; TRBD2 agrees at 9 bases. Per the germline V gene, CDR1 is MRHNA and CDR2 is SNTAGT. The V and J ends lost 6 bases and 5 bases, in that order; junction bases with no gene match: 14. The CDR3 loop spans 16 amino acids. The CDR3 protein is CASSVTSGSGPNEQYF. Here the CDR3 DNA reads TGTGCCAGCAGCGTCACTAGCGGGTCAGGTCCTAACGAGCAGTACTTC.

The chain is built from TRBV27 and TRBJ2-3; TRBD2 agrees at 8 bases. The CDR3 consists of 14 residues. Trimming cost V 2 bases and J 8 bases; bases outside gene matches: 6. Germline CDR1 reads MNHEY; CDR2 reads SMNVEV (reference sequence). The CDR3, as DNA: TGTGCCAGCAGTTTAAGGCCCCGGGAGGGTACGCAGTATTTT. Translation: CASSLRPREGTQYF.

The chain recombines TRBV5-1 with TRBJ1-6; 7 positions agree with TRBD1. Trimming at V came to 0 bases and at J to 7 bases, leaving 4 bases not matched to a gene. The CDR3 sequence is 15 residues long. CDR1 is SGHRS and CDR2 is YFSETQ in the germline V gene. CDR3 amino acids: CASSLVPDRNSPLHF. CDR3 DNA: TGCGCCAGCAGCTTGGTACCGGACAGGAATTCACCCCTCCACTTT.

The chain recombines TRBV6-1 with TRBJ2-2, with D unresolved. V lost 7 bases to trimming and J lost 7 bases, with 4 bases between them. Germline CDR1 reads MNHNS; CDR2 reads SASEGT. CDR3 length: 10 residues. Here the CDR3 reads CASINGELFF. CDR3 in DNA: TGTGCCAGCATCAACGGGGAGCTGTTTTTT.

The V gene is TRBV15, the J gene TRBJ1-1; unclear D gene. Germline V gene data show CDR1 as LNHNV and CDR2 as YYDKDF (reference sequence). V gave up 0 bases and J gave up 8 bases, with 10 bases separating them. There are 13 residues in the CDR3. The CDR3 sequence is CATSRDLRSEAFF. DNA of the CDR3: TGTGCCACCAGCAGAGATCTGAGGTCAGAAGCTTTCTTT.

DNA for the CDR3: TGTGCCAGCAGCCTATGGGGACAGGGGGCTTTAGGTGGCTACACCTTC. Translation gives CASSLWGQGALGGYTF. The chain has TRBV11-2 and TRBJ1-2; 12 bases agree with TRBD1. With V trimmed by 5 bases and J by 7 bases, 11 bases remained unmatched. This CDR3 is 16 amino acids long. Germline V CDR1 and CDR2: SGHAT, FQNNGV.

The rearrangement joins TRBV7-9 to TRBJ2-2; 10 bases align to TRBD1. With 3 bases clipped from V and 6 bases from J, the junction kept 1 base outside the gene matches. The CDR3 spans 14 residues. Germline loops: CDR1 SEHNR, CDR2 FQNEAQ (reference sequence). The CDR3 protein is CASSLDRGSGELFF. CDR3 DNA: TGTGCCAGCAGCTTGGACAGGGGGTCCGGGGAGCTGTTTTTT.

This chain joins TRBV7-9 and TRBJ2-7; possibly TRBD2 for D (6 bases). This CDR3 is built from 14 residues. V was cut by 4 bases and J by 0 bases, with 10 bases left in between. Germline values: CDR1 SEHNR, CDR2 FQNEAQ (reference sequence). The CDR3 DNA reads TGTGCCAGCAGCTGGACTACCGACTCCTACGAGCAGTACTTC. Its translation is CASSWTTDSYEQYF.

The rearrangement uses TRBV6-6 and TRBJ1-1; no reliable D call. The V end lost 4 bases, the J end lost 3 bases, and 9 bases lay between the germline ends. This CDR3 comprises 13 residues. The V gene's germline CDR1 is MNHNY and CDR2 SVGAGI (reference sequence). In DNA form, the CDR3 reads TGTGCCAGCAGTTCAAGTCCGGACACTGAAGCTTTCTTT. Protein product: CASSSSPDTEAFF.

The rearrangement joins TRBV29-1 to TRBJ2-5; TRBD2 matches 7 bases. J gave up 5 bases and V 3 bases, and 6 bases lay outside the gene matches. The CDR3 has 13 amino acids. Germline CDR1 and CDR2: SQVTM and ANQGSEA. Here the CDR3 reads CSVDPGRDETQYF. CDR3 sequence (DNA): TGCAGCGTTGATCCGGGGAGGGACGAGACCCAGTACTTC. The full variable domain, its missing parts supplied by reference TRBV29-1 and TRBJ2-5, is SAVISQKPSRDICQRGTSLTIQCQVDSQVTMMFWYRQQPGQSLTLIATANQGSEATYESGFVIDKFPISRPNLTFSTLTVSNMSPEDSSIYLCSVDPGRDETQYFGPGTRLLVL.

The chain couples TRBV19 to TRBJ1-2; the D gene is possibly TRBD1 (6 bases). The CDR3 has 13 residues. Germline loops: CDR1 LNHDA, CDR2 SQIVND (reference sequence). V was trimmed by 9 bases and J by 6 bases, leaving 17 bases between them. The CDR3 DNA is TGTGCCAGCGCCTTCGGGACAAGGGATGGCTACACCTTC. Amino acid sequence: CASAFGTRDGYTF.